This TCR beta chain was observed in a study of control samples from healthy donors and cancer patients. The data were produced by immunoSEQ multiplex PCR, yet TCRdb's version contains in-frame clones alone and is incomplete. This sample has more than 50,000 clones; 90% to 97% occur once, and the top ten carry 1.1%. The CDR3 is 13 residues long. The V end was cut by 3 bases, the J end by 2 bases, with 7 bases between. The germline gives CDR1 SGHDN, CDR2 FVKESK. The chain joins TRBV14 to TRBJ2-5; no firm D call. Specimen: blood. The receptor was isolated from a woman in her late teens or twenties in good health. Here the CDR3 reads CASSQATQETQYF. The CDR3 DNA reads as TGTGCCAGCAGCCAGGCGACACAAGAGACCCAGTACTTC.